This TCR beta chain originates from a study of shared clonotypes between healthy human individuals. Findings of the study overall: What naive subsets generally showed was a larger estimated richness than memory subsets showed. An expected dependence of interdonor clonotype sharing on sequencing depth was noted.

Some clones are missing from TCRdb's copy, which holds only in-frame ones; the method was immunoSEQ multiplex PCR. The sample contains about 2.4 million clones, over 85% of which appear only once. As concerns this clone: Antigen specificity is unknown.

V lost 3 bases, J lost 8 bases, and 9 bases lay in between. Per germline, CDR1 DFQATT and CDR2 SNEGSKA (reference sequence). This CDR3 region has 11 residues. Material: naive CD4+ T cells from PBMCs. Subset noted: CD45RA+ positively selected. V usage is TRBV20-1 and J usage is TRBJ2-3; a possible D gene is TRBD1 (5 bases). This clonotype was sampled from a young man in good health. Some clones in this sample may be carry-over from other donors' samples. CDR3 nucleotides: TGCAGTGCTAGTAAAAGGGGTACGCAGTATTTT. Its translation is CSASKRGTQYF.